This TCR beta chain is drawn from a study of technical replicates of blood from a handful of donors (dated by TCRdb to about 2017). This clone was picked up one time. The antigen it binds to is not known. No clone much larger than this one lies a single base away; base qualities are absent. Library method: the immunoSEQ multiplex PCR assay. In TCRdb, the immuneACCESS table is reduced to in-frame sequences with V and J assigned. These tables do not hold every clone; where another copy was compared, an unresolved V gene accounts for under half, and the others remain unexplained. For this sample the table gives about 100,000 clones, of which around 96% were detected only once. About 0.38% of the sample is held by the ten biggest clonotypes. The specimen sequenced was T cells isolated from PBMCs. The TCR comes from a human donor in good health.

The nucleotide sequence reads TGTGCCAGCACTTCCCGGGACAGGCAATACGAGCAGTACTTC. Its translation reads: CASTSRDRQYEQYF. The V and J segments used are TRBV7-6 and TRBJ2-7; 8 central bases correspond to TRBD1. The CDR3 sequence holds 14 residues, the cysteine and phenylalanine included. Of all the DNA, just the CDR3 is kept, 42 bases in frame from base 1. In the germline V gene, CDR1 corresponds to SGHVS and CDR2 to FNYEAQ. Clipping removes 7 bases from V and 4 bases from J, with 9 as the unmatched junction base count.